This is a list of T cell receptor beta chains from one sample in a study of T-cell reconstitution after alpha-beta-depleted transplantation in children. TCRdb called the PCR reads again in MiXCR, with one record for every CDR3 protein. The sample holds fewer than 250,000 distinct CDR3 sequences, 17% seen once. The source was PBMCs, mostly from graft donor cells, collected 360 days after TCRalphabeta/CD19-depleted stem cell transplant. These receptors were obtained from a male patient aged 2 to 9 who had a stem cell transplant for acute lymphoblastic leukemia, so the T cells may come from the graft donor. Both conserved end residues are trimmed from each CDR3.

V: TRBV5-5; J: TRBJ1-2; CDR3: ASPDGNYGYT
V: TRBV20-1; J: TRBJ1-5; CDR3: SARDGRRVGNQPQH
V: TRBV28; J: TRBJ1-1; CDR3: ASNPIGMGAENTEAF
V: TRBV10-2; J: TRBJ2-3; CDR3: ASSESLRAEDTQY
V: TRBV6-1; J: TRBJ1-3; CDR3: ASTRDVPGDTIY
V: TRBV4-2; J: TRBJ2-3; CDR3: ASSQVPGTSTDTQY
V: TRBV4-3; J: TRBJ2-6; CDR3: ASSQGSPGANVLT
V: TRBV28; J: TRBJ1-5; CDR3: ASRGGGPSRQPQH
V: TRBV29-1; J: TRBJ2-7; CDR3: SVGLRMGDEQY
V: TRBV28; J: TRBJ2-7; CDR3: ASNRGGYEQY
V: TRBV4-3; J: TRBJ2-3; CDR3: ASSHAGGSSLSTDTQY
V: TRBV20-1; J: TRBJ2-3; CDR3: SARGLAGVGRTDTQY
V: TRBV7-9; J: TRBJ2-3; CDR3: ASSFPRGATDTQY
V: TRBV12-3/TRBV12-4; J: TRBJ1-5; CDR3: ASSLRSGSSNQPQH
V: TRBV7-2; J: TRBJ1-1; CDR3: ASSLAGTANTEAF
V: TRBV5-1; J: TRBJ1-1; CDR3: ASSLEAVNTEAF
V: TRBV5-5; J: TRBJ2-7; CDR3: ASSPTTGSSYEQY
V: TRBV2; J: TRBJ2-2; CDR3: ASSELGVNTGELF
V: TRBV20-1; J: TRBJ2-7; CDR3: SARRDRGRSEQY
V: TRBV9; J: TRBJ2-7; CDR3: ASSVGVSSYEQY
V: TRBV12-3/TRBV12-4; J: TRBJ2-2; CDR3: ASSFERGVTGELF
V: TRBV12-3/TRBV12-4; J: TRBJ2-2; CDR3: ASNRHESGTGELF
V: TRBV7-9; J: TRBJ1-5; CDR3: ASSLGYWTGVQPQH
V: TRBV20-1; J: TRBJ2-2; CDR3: SARGTSGRGELF
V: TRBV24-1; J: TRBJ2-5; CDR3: ATSDSFQETQY